Shown below are 3 T cell receptor beta chains from a single sample sequenced in a study of tumor-infiltrating lymphocytes in primary liver carcinoma. Starting material of about 450 ng total RNA yielded TCR beta cDNA via a constant-region primer. What produced the TCR beta libraries was three nested multiplex PCR rounds using slightly modified ARM-PCR. TRBV1-TRBV30 forward and Cbeta reverse primers drove the first two approximately 10-cycle rounds. TCRdb independently ran MiXCR on the multiplex PCR reads; one entry per CDR3 protein. The sample contains fewer than 250,000 distinct CDR3 sequences, about 85% of which appear only once. The roughly 19-32 mg bulk tissue piece was not sorted before simultaneous RNA and DNA extraction. Sequenced input: tumor tissue from primary liver carcinoma. The receptor set was obtained from a man aged 40-55 years with primary liver carcinoma and hepatitis B virus infection.

Of note for this clonotype: The junction departs from the called germline gene at one end, perhaps through a read error. The chain is built from TRBV6-6 and TRBJ1-5, with 9 nucleotides matching TRBD1. The CDR3 totals 15 residues. Germline assignment: CDR1 MNHNY and CDR2 SVGAGI (reference sequence). CDR3 nucleotides: TGTGCCAGCATTCCGACAGGGGGGGGCAATCAGGCCCAGCATTTT. Protein: CASIPTGGGNQAQHF.

In the case of this clonotype: The junction shows a germline mismatch at one end, possibly a read error. The J gene is TRBJ2-1, the V gene TRBV11-2; TRBD2 agrees at 7 bases. The germline gives CDR1 SGHAT, CDR2 FQNNGV. The CDR3 has 15 residues. CDR3 loop: CASSYSGPLENEQLF. CDR3 DNA: TGTGCCAGCAGCTATAGCGGGCCACTCGAAAATGAGCAGCTCTTC.

This clonotype has only a few counts. In nucleotides, the CDR3 is TGTGCCAGCAGTTCGATCACTAGCGGGTTAGCCAAAAACATTCAGTACTTC. Its translation is CASSSITSGLAKNIQYF. The chain employs TRBV28 and TRBJ2-4, with 9 bases fitting TRBD2. The CDR3 extends over 17 amino acids. Germline CDR1 MDHEN, CDR2 SYDVKM. J lost 0 bases, V lost 4 bases, and 7 bases had no gene match.